These 5 T cell receptor beta chains originate from one sample sequenced in a study of blood T cell repertoires in COVID-19. The assay was immunoSEQ multiplex PCR, and TCRdb's table has in-frame clones only and misses some. The table has about 26,000 clones, less than 85% seen once. The sequenced sample was peripheral blood. Every receptor here comes from a human donor in a cohort sampled during active COVID-19.

This clone was found a few times. The genes are TRBV18 and TRBJ2-1, with TRBD1 identical over 11 bases. Germline CDR1 reads KGHSH; CDR2 reads LQKENI. After removal of 4 bases from V and 6 bases from J, the junction contained 14 bases not matched to a gene. The CDR3 has 18 residues. CDR3 bases: TGTGCCAGCTCACGAGGGACAGGGGGATTACAGAACTCCAATGAGCAGTTCTTC. Amino acids: CASSRGTGGLQNSNEQFF.

The rearrangement links TRBV28 to TRBJ2-7, with 9 bases aligning to TRBD1. Trimming at V came to 6 bases and at J to 9 bases, leaving 12 bases not matched to a gene. The CDR3 has 14 amino acids. Germline-derived CDR1 and CDR2 are MDHEN and SYDVKM. CDR3 bases: TGTGCCAGCAGCCGCCGGGACAGGGTGCTCGGGCAGTACTTC. Its protein product is CASSRRDRVLGQYF.

The chain is built from TRBV7-2 and TRBJ1-1; D is ambiguous. V gave up 6 bases and J gave up 6 bases, with 11 bases separating them. The CDR3 totals 12 residues. Germline loops: CDR1 SGHTA, CDR2 FQGNSA. The CDR3 DNA follows: TGTGCCAGCAGGGCAGGCGACGCTGAAGCTTTCTTT. Protein product: CASRAGDAEAFF.

This rearrangement joins TRBV5-4 to TRBJ2-3; D not certain. The CDR3 contains 12 residues. Germline lookup yields CDR1 SGHNT and CDR2 YYREEE (reference sequence). Between the trimmed V and J ends, which lost 5 bases and 6 bases, there was a span of 10 bases. CDR3 protein: CASSDFWDTQYF. The CDR3 nucleotides are TGTGCCAGCAGTGACTTTTGGGATACGCAGTATTTT.

This chain links TRBV5-1 with TRBJ1-2, with a possible D match to TRBD1 (5 bases). V was pared by 4 bases and J by 3 bases, with 16 bases between. The CDR3 is 15 residues long. Germline V gene lookup returns CDR1 SGHRS and CDR2 YFSETQ. CDR3 nucleotide sequence: TGCGCCAGCAGCCAGCTGGGGGGATCCTACTATGGCTACACCTTC. Amino acid sequence: CASSQLGGSYYGYTF.